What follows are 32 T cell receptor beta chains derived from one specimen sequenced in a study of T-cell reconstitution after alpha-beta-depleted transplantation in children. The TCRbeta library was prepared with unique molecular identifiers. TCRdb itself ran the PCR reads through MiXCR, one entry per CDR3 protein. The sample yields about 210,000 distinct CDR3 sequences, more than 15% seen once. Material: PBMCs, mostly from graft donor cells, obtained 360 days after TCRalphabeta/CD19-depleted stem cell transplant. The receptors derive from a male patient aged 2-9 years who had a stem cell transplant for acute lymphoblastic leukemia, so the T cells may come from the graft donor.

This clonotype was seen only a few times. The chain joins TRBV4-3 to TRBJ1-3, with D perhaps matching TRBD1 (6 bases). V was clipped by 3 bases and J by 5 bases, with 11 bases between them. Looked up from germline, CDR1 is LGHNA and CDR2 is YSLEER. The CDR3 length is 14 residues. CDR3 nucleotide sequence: TGCGCCAGCAGCCACCTAGGGGGTAGAAACACCATATATTTT. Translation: CASSHLGGRNTIYF.

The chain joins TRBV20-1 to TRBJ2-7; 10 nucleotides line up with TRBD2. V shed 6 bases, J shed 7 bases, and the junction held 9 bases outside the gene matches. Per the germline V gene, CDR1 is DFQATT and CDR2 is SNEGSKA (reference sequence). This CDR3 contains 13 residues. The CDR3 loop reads CSARSGGPGEQYF. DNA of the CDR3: TGCAGTGCCCGTAGCGGGGGGCCGGGTGAGCAGTACTTC.

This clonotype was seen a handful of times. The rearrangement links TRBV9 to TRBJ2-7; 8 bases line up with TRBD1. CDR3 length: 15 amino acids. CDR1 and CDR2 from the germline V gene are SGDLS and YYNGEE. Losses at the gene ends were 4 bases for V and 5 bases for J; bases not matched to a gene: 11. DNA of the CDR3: TGTGCCAGCAGCCCCTTAGGGCAGGGGGCGGACGAGCAGTACTTC. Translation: CASSPLGQGADEQYF.

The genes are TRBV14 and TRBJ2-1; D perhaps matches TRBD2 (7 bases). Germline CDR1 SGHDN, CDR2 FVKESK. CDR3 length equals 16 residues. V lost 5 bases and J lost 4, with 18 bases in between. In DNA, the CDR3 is TGTGCCAGCAGCAATAGGGGGGGGACATATTACAATGAGCAGTTCTTC. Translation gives CASSNRGGTYYNEQFF.

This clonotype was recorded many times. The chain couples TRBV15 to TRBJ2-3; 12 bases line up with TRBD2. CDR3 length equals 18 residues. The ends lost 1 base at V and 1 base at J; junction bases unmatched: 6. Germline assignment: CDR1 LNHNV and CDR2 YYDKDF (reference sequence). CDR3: CATSRGWTSGVRTDTQYF. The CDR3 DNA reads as TGTGCCACCAGCAGAGGGTGGACTAGCGGGGTTCGCACAGATACGCAGTATTTT.

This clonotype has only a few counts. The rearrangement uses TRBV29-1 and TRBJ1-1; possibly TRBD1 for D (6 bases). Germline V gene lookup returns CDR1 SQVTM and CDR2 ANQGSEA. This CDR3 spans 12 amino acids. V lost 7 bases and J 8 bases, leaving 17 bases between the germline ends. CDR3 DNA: TGCAGCGCCCGCAAGGGGGTCGCCGAAGCTTTCTTT. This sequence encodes CSARKGVAEAFF.

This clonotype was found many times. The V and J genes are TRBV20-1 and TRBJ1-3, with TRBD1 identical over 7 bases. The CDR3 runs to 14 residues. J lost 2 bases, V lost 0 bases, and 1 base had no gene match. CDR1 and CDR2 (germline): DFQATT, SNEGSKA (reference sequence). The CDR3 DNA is TGCAGTGCTAGAGACGACAGGGCTGGAAACACCATATATTTT. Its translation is CSARDDRAGNTIYF.

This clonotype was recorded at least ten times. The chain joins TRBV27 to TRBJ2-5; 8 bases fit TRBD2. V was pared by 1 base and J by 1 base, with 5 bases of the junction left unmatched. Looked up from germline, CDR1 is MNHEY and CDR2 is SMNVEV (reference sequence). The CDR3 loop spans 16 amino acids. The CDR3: CASSLFFSGVQETQYF. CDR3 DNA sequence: TGTGCCAGCAGTTTATTCTTTAGCGGGGTCCAAGAGACCCAGTACTTC.

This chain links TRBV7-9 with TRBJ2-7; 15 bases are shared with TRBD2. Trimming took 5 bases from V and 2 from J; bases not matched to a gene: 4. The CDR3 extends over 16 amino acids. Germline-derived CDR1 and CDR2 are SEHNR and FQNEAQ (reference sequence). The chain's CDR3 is CASSGGLAGGPYEQYF. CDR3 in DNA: TGTGCCAGCAGCGGGGGACTAGCGGGGGGCCCCTACGAGCAGTACTTC.

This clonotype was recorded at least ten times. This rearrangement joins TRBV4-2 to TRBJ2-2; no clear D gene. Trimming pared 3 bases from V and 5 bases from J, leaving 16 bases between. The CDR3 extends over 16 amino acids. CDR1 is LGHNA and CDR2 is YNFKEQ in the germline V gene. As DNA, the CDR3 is TGTGCCAGCAGCCACACAGCCGAAATAGTTACCGGGGAGCTGTTTTTT. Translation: CASSHTAEIVTGELFF.

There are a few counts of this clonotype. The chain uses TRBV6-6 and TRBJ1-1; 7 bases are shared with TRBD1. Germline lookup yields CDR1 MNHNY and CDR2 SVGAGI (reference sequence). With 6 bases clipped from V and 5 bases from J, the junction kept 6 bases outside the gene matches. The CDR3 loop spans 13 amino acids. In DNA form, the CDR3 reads TGTGCCAGCAGCCATACAGGGGTTACTGAAGCTTTCTTT. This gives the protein CASSHTGVTEAFF.

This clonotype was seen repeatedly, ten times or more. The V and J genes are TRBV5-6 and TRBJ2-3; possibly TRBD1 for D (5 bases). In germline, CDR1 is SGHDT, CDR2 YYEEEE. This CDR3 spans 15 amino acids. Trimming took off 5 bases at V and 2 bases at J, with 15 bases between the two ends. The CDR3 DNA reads TGTGCCAGCAGTACTCTCCAGGGAAACACAGATACGCAGTATTTT. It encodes CASSTLQGNTDTQYF.

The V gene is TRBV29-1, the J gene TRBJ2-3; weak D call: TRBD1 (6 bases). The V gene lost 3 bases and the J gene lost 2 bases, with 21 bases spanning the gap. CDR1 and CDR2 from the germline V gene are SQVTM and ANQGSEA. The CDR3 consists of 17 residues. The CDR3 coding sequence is TGCAGCGTTGATTCCTCCAGGGGCCCCAAATTCACAGATACGCAGTATTTT. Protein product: CSVDSSRGPKFTDTQYF.

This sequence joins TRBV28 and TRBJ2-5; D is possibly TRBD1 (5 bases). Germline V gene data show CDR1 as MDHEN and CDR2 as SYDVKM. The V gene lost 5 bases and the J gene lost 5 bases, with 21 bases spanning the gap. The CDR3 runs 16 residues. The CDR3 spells CASSLRSGRVGETQYF. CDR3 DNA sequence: TGTGCCAGCAGTCTCAGGAGTGGCAGGGTCGGGGAGACCCAGTACTTC.

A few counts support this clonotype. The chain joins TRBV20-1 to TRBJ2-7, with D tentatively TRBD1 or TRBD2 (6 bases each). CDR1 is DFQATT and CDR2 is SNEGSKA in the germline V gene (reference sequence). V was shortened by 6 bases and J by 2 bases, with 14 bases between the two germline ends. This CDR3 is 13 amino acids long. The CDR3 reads CSAPWGAPYEQYF. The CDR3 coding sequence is TGCAGTGCCCCTTGGGGGGCACCCTACGAGCAGTACTTC.

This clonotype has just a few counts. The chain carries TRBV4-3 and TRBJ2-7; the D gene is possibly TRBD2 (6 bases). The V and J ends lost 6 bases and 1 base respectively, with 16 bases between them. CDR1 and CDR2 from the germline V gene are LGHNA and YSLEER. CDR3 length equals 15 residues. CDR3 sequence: CASRTDWRGSYEQYF. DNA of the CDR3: TGCGCCAGCAGAACCGATTGGCGGGGATCCTACGAGCAGTACTTC.

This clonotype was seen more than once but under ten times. The CDR3 sequence is CASSVSGGIAYNEQFF. DNA for the CDR3: TGTGCCAGCAGTGTCAGCGGGGGAATCGCCTACAATGAGCAGTTCTTC. The chain employs TRBV5-6 and TRBJ2-1; 8 bases line up with TRBD2. CDR1 and CDR2 (germline): SGHDT, YYEEEE. This CDR3 spans 16 amino acids. The V gene end was trimmed by 5 bases and the J gene end by 2 bases; junction bases not matched to a gene: 9.

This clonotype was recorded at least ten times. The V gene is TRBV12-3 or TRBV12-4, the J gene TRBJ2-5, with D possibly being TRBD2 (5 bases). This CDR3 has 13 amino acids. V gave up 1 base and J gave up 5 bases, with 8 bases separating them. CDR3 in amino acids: CASSLGGSETQYF. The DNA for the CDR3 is TGTGCCAGCAGTTTAGGAGGGTCGGAGACCCAGTACTTC.

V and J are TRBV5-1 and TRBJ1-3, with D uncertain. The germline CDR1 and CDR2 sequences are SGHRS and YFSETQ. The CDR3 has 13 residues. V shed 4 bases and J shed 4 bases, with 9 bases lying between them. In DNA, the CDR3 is TGCGCCAGCAGCCCGAACGACGGAAACACCATATATTTT. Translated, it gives CASSPNDGNTIYF.

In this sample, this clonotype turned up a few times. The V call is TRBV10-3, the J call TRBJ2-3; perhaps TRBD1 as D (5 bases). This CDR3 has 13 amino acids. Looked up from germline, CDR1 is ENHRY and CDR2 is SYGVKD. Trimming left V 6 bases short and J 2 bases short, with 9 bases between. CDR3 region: CAISPGSTDTQYF. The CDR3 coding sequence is TGTGCCATCAGCCCAGGGTCCACAGATACGCAGTATTTT.

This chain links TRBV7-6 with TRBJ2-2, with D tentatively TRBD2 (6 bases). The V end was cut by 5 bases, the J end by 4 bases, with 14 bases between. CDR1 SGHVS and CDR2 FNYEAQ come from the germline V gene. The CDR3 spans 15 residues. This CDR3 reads CASSILLEGTGELFF. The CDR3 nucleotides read TGTGCCAGCAGCATCCTCTTGGAGGGCACCGGGGAGCTGTTTTTT.

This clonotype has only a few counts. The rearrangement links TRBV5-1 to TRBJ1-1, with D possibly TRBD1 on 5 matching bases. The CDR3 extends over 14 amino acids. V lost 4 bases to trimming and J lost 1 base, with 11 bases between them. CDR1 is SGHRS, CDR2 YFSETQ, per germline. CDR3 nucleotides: TGCGCCAGCAGCGCCGCGACAGAGAACACTGAAGCTTTCTTT. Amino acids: CASSAATENTEAFF.

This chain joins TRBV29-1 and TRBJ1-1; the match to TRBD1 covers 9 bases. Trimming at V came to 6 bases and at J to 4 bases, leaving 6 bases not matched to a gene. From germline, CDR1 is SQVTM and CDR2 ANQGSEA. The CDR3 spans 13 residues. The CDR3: CSVRGTGFTEAFF. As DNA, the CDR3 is TGCAGCGTCCGCGGGACAGGGTTCACTGAAGCTTTCTTT.

The CDR3, as DNA: TGTGCCAGCAGCCCCACATGGGGGCAGGGAAACACCGGGGAGCTGTTTTTT. Its translation: CASSPTWGQGNTGELFF. J is TRBJ2-2 and V is TRBV7-9, with D perhaps TRBD1 (6 bases). CDR1 is SEHNR and CDR2 is FQNEAQ in the germline V gene (reference sequence). The CDR3 consists of 17 residues. V was trimmed by 5 bases and J by 2 bases, leaving 18 bases between them.

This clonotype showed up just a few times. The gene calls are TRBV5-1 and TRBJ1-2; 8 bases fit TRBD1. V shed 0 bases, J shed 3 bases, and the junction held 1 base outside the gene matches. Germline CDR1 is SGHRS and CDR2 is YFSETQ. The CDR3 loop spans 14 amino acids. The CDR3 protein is CASSLDRGDYGYTF. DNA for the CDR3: TGCGCCAGCAGCTTGGACAGGGGGGACTATGGCTACACCTTC.

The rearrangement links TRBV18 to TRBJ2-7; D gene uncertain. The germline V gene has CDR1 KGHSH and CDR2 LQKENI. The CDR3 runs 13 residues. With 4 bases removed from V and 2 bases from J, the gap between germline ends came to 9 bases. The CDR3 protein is CASSQLTAYEQYF. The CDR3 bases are TGTGCCAGCTCACAACTAACAGCCTACGAGCAGTACTTC. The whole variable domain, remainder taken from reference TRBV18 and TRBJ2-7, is NAGVMQNPRHLVRRRGQEARLRCSPMKGHSHVYWYRQLPEEGLKFMVYLQKENIIDESGMPKERFSAEFPKEGPSILRIQQVVRGDSAAYFCASSQLTAYEQYFGPGTRLTVT.

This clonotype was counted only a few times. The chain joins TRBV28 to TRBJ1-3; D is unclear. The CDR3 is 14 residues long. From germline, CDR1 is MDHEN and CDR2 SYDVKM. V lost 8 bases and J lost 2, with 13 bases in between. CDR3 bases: TGTGCCAGCCGGGCCCAGAGGGCTGGAAACACCATATATTTT. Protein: CASRAQRAGNTIYF.

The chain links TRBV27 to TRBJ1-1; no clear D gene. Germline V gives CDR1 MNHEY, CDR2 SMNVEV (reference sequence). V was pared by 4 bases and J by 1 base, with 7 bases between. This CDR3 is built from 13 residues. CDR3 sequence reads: CASSSSRNTEAFF. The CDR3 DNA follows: TGTGCCAGCAGTTCCTCAAGGAACACTGAAGCTTTCTTT.

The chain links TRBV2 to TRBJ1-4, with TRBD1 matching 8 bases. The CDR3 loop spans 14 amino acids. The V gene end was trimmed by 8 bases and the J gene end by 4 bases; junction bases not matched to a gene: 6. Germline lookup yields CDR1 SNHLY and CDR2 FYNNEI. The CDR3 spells CASRPTGVNEKLFF. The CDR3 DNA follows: TGTGCCAGCCGCCCGACAGGGGTTAATGAAAAACTGTTTTTT.

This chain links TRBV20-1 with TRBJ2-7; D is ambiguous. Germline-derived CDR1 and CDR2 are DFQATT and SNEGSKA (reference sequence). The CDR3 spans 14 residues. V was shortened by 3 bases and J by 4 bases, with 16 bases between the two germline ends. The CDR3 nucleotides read TGCAGTGCTAGGGCCCTGACTGAGGTTTACGAGCAGTACTTC. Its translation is CSARALTEVYEQYF.

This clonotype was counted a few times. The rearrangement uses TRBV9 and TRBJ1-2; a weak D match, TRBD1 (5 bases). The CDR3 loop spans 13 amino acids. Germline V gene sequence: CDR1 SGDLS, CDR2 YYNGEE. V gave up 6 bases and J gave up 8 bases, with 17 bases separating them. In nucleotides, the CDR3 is TGTGCCAGCAACAACTATCCGGGGGAAGGCTACACCTTC. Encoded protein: CASNNYPGEGYTF.

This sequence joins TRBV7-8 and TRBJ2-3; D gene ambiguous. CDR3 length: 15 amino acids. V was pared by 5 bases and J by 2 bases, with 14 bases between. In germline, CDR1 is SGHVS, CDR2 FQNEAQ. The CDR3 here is CASSPRGHLTDTQYF. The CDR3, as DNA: TGTGCCAGCAGCCCCCGTGGGCACCTCACAGATACGCAGTATTTT. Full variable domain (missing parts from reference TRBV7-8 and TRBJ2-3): GAGVSQSPRYKVAKRGQDVALRCDPISGHVSLFWYQQALGQGPEFLTYFQNEAQLDKSGLPSDRFFAERPEGSVSTLKIQRTQQEDSAVYLCASSPRGHLTDTQYFGPGTRLTVL.